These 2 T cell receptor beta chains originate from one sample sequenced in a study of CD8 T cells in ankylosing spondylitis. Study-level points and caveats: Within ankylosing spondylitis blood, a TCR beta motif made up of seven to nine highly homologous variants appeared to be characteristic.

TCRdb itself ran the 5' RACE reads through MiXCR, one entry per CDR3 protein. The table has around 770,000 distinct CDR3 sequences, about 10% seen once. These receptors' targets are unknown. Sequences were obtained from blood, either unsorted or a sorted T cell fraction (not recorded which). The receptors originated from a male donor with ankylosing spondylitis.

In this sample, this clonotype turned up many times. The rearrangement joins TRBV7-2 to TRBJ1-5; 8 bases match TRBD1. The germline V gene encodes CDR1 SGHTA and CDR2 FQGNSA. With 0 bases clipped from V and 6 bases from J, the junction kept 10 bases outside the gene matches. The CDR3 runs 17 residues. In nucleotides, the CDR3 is TGTGCCAGCAGCTTAGCACCCGACAGGGGCGGATCTCAGCCCCAGCATTTT. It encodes CASSLAPDRGGSQPQHF.

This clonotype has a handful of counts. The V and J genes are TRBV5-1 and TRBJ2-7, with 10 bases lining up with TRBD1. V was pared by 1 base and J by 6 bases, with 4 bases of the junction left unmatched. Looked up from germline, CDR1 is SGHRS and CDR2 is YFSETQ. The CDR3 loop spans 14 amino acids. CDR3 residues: CASSLNGQGGEQYF. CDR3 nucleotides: TGCGCCAGCAGCTTGAATGGACAGGGGGGCGAGCAGTACTTC.